Sequencing of this T cell receptor (beta chain) was carried out in a study of shared clonotypes between healthy human individuals. Findings and caveats of the study: Depth was large, yet rarefaction showed that sorted-subset sequencing was incomplete. For naive CD4 cells, roughly 5% of clonotypes were shared across several donors.

Only in-frame clones appear in the TCRdb table, and some are missing; sequencing was by immunoSEQ multiplex PCR. The sample contains roughly 2.4 million clones, more than 90% of which appear only once. Germline CDR1 is SGHNT and CDR2 is YYREEE (reference sequence). There are 18 residues in the CDR3. J was trimmed by 5 bases and V by 0 bases; bases with no gene match: 12. As concerns this clone: Antigen unknown.

The V gene is TRBV5-4, the J gene TRBJ2-3; TRBD2 agrees at 10 bases. The sample comprised naive CD4+ T cells sorted from blood. As to subset: CD45RA+ positively selected. This TCR was recovered from a man between 18 and 35 years old in good health. Here the CDR3 DNA reads TGTGCCAGCAGCTTGGGGTCGCACCTAGCGGGAGTGGGAGATACGCAGTATTTT. Translating it yields CASSLGSHLAGVGDTQYF.